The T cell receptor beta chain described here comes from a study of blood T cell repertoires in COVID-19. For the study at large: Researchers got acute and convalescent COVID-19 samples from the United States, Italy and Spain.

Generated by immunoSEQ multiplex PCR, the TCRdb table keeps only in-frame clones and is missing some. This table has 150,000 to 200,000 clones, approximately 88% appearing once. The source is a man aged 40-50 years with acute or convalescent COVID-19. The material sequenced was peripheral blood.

The CDR3 DNA reads TGTGCCAGCAGTTACAGGGTTGAGCAGTTCTTC. As protein: CASSYRVEQFF. The rearrangement joins TRBV12-3 or TRBV12-4 to TRBJ2-1, with D perhaps matching TRBD1 (6 bases). Deletions cut 4 bases from V and 9 bases from J, with 7 bases between. The CDR3 is 11 amino acids.